This T cell receptor (beta chain) was documented in a study of identical twins. Study findings and constraints: Without tracking the same donors, conclusions rested on cross-sectional statistical analysis. There was more out-of-frame TCR alpha sharing in monozygotic twins than models estimated.

A universal primer site was created by template switching, with the cDNA bearing unique molecular identifiers. TCRdb reprocessed the 5' RACE reads with MiXCR, giving one entry per CDR3 protein. The table lists around 490,000 distinct CDR3 sequences, roughly 15% of them singletons. The V gene end was trimmed by 4 bases and the J gene end by 1 base; junction bases not matched to a gene: 6. This CDR3 has 15 residues. CDR1 is SGHRS and CDR2 is YFSETQ in the germline V gene. This clonotype was observed a few times. Its antigen remains unknown. These data are also associated with another study on yellow fever vaccine responses in identical twins.

V is TRBV5-1 and J is TRBJ2-7; 9 positions match TRBD1. The sequence was obtained from a woman aged 18-35 years in good health. Material: CD4+ T cells sorted from blood. This CDR3 is CASSMGQGGSYEQYF. The CDR3 coding sequence is TGCGCCAGCAGCATGGGACAGGGAGGTTCCTACGAGCAGTACTTC.